This T cell receptor beta chain was profiled in a study of blood T cells in healthy people across ages. With a J-beta primer mix and a sample-barcoded 5' primer, a second PCR ran about 7 to 11 cycles. MiXCR, run by TCRdb on the 5' RACE reads, gives a single entry per CDR3 protein. The table lists roughly 1,800,000 distinct CDR3 sequences, around 48% of them singletons, with approximately 2.1% in the top ten. This clonotype appeared a few times. Its target is not known. Findings and caveats of the study: In long-lived donors, naive CD4+ cell counts and diversity exceeded those of aged donors.

The sample taken for sequencing was blood. The sequence was collected from a woman in her forties in good health.

CDR3 region: CASSLRQGGASGANVLTF. The CDR3 nucleotides are TGTGCCAGCAGCTTAAGACAGGGAGGGGCATCTGGGGCCAACGTCCTGACTTTC. The chain joins TRBV7-3 to TRBJ2-6; D might be TRBD1 or TRBD2, each matching 7 bases. This CDR3 region has 18 residues. Germline CDR1 SGHTA, CDR2 FQGTGA. V gave up 1 base and J gave up 1 base, with 14 bases separating them. The entire variable domain, with the rest obtained from reference TRBV7-3 and TRBJ2-6, is as follows: GAGVSQTPSNKVTEKGKYVELRCDPISGHTALYWYRQSLGQGPEFLIYFQGTGAADDSGLPNDRFFAVRPEGSVSTLKIQRTERGDSAVYLCASSLRQGGASGANVLTFGAGSRLTVL.